Listed here are 3 T cell receptor beta chains from one sample, sequenced in a study of blood T cell repertoires in COVID-19. Produced via immunoSEQ multiplex PCR; TCRdb's table is partial and in-frame only. The sample consists of about 300,000 clones, 85% of them appearing once. Sequenced material: peripheral blood. The source is a human donor in a cohort sampled during active COVID-19.

The gene calls are TRBV6-5 and TRBJ2-1, with TRBD1 as a possible D gene (5 bases). Trimming removed 6 bases from V and 5 bases from J, with 14 bases in between. Germline-derived CDR1 and CDR2 are MNHEY and SVGAGI. The CDR3 is made up of 14 amino acids. DNA of the CDR3: TGTGCCAGCAGCCGCCAAAGACAGCACAATGAGCAGTTCTTC. It encodes CASSRQRQHNEQFF.

The chain joins TRBV24-1 to TRBJ2-3, with 8 bases fitting TRBD2. The CDR3 has 15 amino acids. Germline V lookup: CDR1 KGHDR, CDR2 SFDVKD. The J segment lost 2 bases and the V segment lost 4 bases, leaving 4 bases of the junction unmatched. CDR3 residues: CATSEGGRNTDTQYF. CDR3 sequence (DNA): TGTGCCACCAGTGAGGGCGGGAGGAACACAGATACGCAGTATTTT.

CDR3 in amino acids: CASRSPRTGSPGNTIYF. The CDR3 DNA is TGTGCCAGCAGGTCCCCCCGGACAGGGTCCCCTGGAAACACCATATATTTT. The V gene is TRBV28, the J gene TRBJ1-3; TRBD1 matches at 8 bases. CDR3 size: 17 residues. CDR1 MDHEN and CDR2 SYDVKM come from the germline V gene. With 6 bases clipped from V and 2 bases from J, the junction kept 12 bases outside the gene matches.